The 22 T cell receptor beta chains presented below share a single source sample, sequenced in a study of T cell changes during pregnancy in multiple sclerosis. TCRdb keeps only in-frame clones here, not all; method: immunoSEQ multiplex PCR. This table has 35,000 to 45,000 clones, nearly 90% appearing once. The source was CD4+ T cells from peripheral blood mononuclear cells, collected after pregnancy. Every receptor here comes from a female donor with multiple sclerosis, enrolled in a pregnancy study.

The CDR3 nucleotides read TGTGCCAGCAGTTACTTGGCCGGGGATTCACCCCTCCACTTT. Translation: CASSYLAGDSPLHF. V and J are TRBV6-5 and TRBJ1-6; D is unclear. Germline V CDR1 and CDR2: MNHEY, SVGAGI. The ends were cut back, 1 base at V and 8 bases at J, with 9 bases in the middle. The CDR3 has 14 residues.

This clone was detected a few times. V gene TRBV5-1 combines with J gene TRBJ1-2; 8 bases fit TRBD1. Germline assignment: CDR1 SGHRS and CDR2 YFSETQ. V gave up 3 bases and J gave up 8 bases; unmatched junction bases: 12. The CDR3 covers 15 residues. The CDR3: CASSSEWGGQAGYTF. Written as DNA, the CDR3 is TGCGCCAGCAGCTCGGAGTGGGGGGGACAGGCCGGCTACACCTTC.

The chain links TRBV5-1 to TRBJ1-4; D perhaps matches TRBD1 (6 bases). V lost 0 bases and J lost 8, with 11 bases in between. Germline V CDR1 and CDR2: SGHRS, YFSETQ. The CDR3 sequence is 14 residues long. CDR3 loop: CASSLGGGAEKLFF. The CDR3 DNA follows: TGCGCCAGCAGCTTGGGTGGGGGCGCCGAAAAACTGTTTTTT.

The chain joins TRBV28 to TRBJ1-2; unclear D gene. V lost 2 bases, J lost 4 bases, and 11 bases lay in between. Germline V CDR1 and CDR2: MDHEN, SYDVKM. The CDR3 sequence is 14 residues long. This CDR3 is CASSLAGEVYGYTF. Written as DNA, the CDR3 is TGTGCCAGCAGTTTAGCCGGGGAGGTCTATGGCTACACCTTC.

The chain joins TRBV7-7 to TRBJ2-2, with 7 bases matching TRBD2. Per the germline V gene, CDR1 is SSHAT and CDR2 is FNYEAQ (reference sequence). CDR3 length equals 14 residues. CDR3 DNA sequence: TGTGCTAGTGGGAGGGACGCGAACACCGGGGAGCTGTTTTTT. The encoded protein is CASGRDANTGELFF. The whole variable domain, filled in from reference TRBV7-7 and TRBJ2-2, reads GAGVSQSPRYKVTKRGQDVTLRCDPISSHATLYWYQQALGQGPEFLTYFNYEAQPDKSGLPSDRFSAERPEGSISTLTIQRTEQRDSAMYRCASGRDANTGELFFGEGSRLTVL.

This clone has just one count. The chain couples TRBV6-1 to TRBJ2-2, with a possible D match to TRBD1 (5 bases). The V gene lost 7 bases and the J gene lost 7 bases, with 16 bases spanning the gap. The CDR3 sequence is 14 residues long. Germline loops: CDR1 MNHNS, CDR2 SASEGT. This chain's CDR3 is CASTLGQGYGELFF. Written as DNA, the CDR3 is TGTGCCAGCACTCTCGGGCAGGGCTACGGGGAGCTGTTTTTT.

The rearrangement links TRBV15 to TRBJ1-2; D possibly corresponds to TRBD1 (5 bases). The CDR3 spans 14 residues. Germline V gene lookup returns CDR1 LNHNV and CDR2 YYDKDF (reference sequence). V lost 2 bases and J 3 bases, leaving 10 bases between the germline ends. The CDR3 protein is CATSRQGGDYGYTF. The CDR3 coding sequence is TGTGCCACCAGCAGACAGGGAGGAGACTATGGCTACACCTTC.

This clone was counted a single time. The chain employs TRBV5-1 and TRBJ2-1, with a weak D call TRBD1 (5 bases). Germline V CDR1 and CDR2: SGHRS, YFSETQ. Trimming cost V 0 bases and J 7 bases, with 14 bases left between them. The CDR3 has 15 residues. For the CDR3, the DNA is TGCGCCAGCAGCTTGGTGCCAGGCAGGGCGAATGAGCAGTTCTTC. Translating gives CASSLVPGRANEQFF.

A single count supports this clone. The gene calls are TRBV28 and TRBJ1-2; D uncertain. The CDR3 extends over 11 amino acids. The V gene's germline CDR1 is MDHEN and CDR2 SYDVKM. The V end lost 3 bases, the J end lost 12 bases, and 11 bases lay between the germline ends. Written as DNA, the CDR3 is TGTGCCAGCAGTTTCGGACGGGGAGACACCTTC. Translated, it gives CASSFGRGDTF.

This clone was seen a few times. The CDR3: CASSERGGRDEQFF. The DNA of the CDR3 is TGCGCCAGCAGTGAGCGGGGGGGCCGCGATGAGCAGTTCTTC. The rearrangement uses TRBV10-2 and TRBJ2-1; 8 positions match TRBD2. V lost 2 bases and J lost 8; bases outside the gene matches: 5. There are 14 residues in the CDR3. Germline V gene lookup returns CDR1 WSHSY and CDR2 SAAADI.

The CDR3 coding sequence is TGTGCCAGCAGGCGGGACCACATTGGCGCTGAAGCTTTCTTT. Translating gives CASRRDHIGAEAFF. This chain connects TRBV6-5 to TRBJ1-1, with D possibly TRBD1 on 5 matching bases. The germline gives CDR1 MNHEY, CDR2 SVGAGI. The CDR3 is made up of 14 amino acids. The V end was cut by 6 bases, the J end by 6 bases, with 17 bases between.

V and J are TRBV27 and TRBJ1-5, with D possibly being TRBD1 (5 bases). The CDR3 is 13 amino acids. The ends were cut back, 6 bases at V and 5 bases at J, with 11 bases in the middle. Germline V gene sequence: CDR1 MNHEY, CDR2 SMNVEV (reference sequence). CDR3 sequence reads: CASSEDTYQPQHF. In DNA, the CDR3 is TGTGCCAGCAGCGAGGACACCTATCAGCCCCAGCATTTT.

A single count supports this clone. The chain is built from TRBV7-2 and TRBJ1-4; 7 bases are shared with TRBD1. Per germline, CDR1 SGHTA and CDR2 FQGNSA. CDR3 size: 15 residues. The junction had 7 bases not matched to a gene; V was cut back by 3 bases and J by 6 bases. Here the CDR3 DNA reads TGTGCCAGCAGCTTCACGTACAGGGGTGATGAAAAACTGTTTTTT. As protein: CASSFTYRGDEKLFF.

This clone was seen once. The chain is built from TRBV10-1 and TRBJ2-1; D perhaps matches TRBD2 (5 bases). The CDR3 covers 12 residues. Germline V gene sequence: CDR1 WNHNN, CDR2 SYGVQD (reference sequence). V lost 3 bases and J lost 9, with 9 bases in between. The CDR3 sequence is CASSERSGEQFF. DNA for the CDR3: TGCGCCAGCAGTGAACGCAGCGGTGAGCAGTTCTTC.

The rearrangement uses TRBV5-5 and TRBJ1-4; 8 bases are a match to TRBD1. Germline V gene data show CDR1 as SGHKS and CDR2 as YYEKEE (reference sequence). The ends lost 4 bases at V and 0 bases at J; junction bases unmatched: 11. This CDR3 region has 18 residues. The CDR3 here is CASSRVPGQAATNEKLFF. Here the CDR3 DNA reads TGTGCCAGCAGCCGCGTCCCGGGACAGGCGGCAACTAATGAAAAACTGTTTTTT.

This clone was found once. V and J are TRBV11-2 and TRBJ2-5, with 11 bases lining up with TRBD2. V trimming: 4 bases; J trimming: 2 bases; junction bases outside the gene matches: 9. From germline, CDR1 is SGHAT and CDR2 FQNNGV. The length of the CDR3 is 17 residues. The CDR3 coding sequence is TGTGCCAGCAGCTCAGGACTAGCGGGCTGGGGTCAAGAGACCCAGTACTTC. It translates to CASSSGLAGWGQETQYF.

The chain employs TRBV9 and TRBJ2-1; a possible D gene is TRBD1 (5 bases). The V gene lost 1 base and the J gene lost 10 bases, with 6 bases spanning the gap. In germline, CDR1 is SGDLS, CDR2 YYNGEE. The CDR3 sequence is 11 residues long. The CDR3 DNA reads as TGTGCCAGCAGCGTACACAGGGAGCAGTTCTTC. It encodes CASSVHREQFF.

DNA of the CDR3: TGTGGACCGGATACCCAGGATCGGTCCTACGAGCAGTACTTC. The encoded protein is CGPDTQDRSYEQYF. This chain links TRBV7-8 with TRBJ2-7; D is ambiguous. The CDR3 totals 14 residues. Germline V gene data show CDR1 as SGHVS and CDR2 as FQNEAQ.

The chain recombines TRBV5-1 with TRBJ2-1; D is possibly TRBD1 (6 bases). The V gene lost 1 base and the J gene lost 9 bases, with 20 bases spanning the gap. The CDR3 loop spans 16 amino acids. Germline CDR1 and CDR2: SGHRS and YFSETQ. CDR3 protein: CASSLSPAGGKTEQFF. CDR3 bases: TGCGCCAGCAGCTTGTCGCCCGCTGGGGGCAAGACTGAGCAGTTCTTC.

The V and J genes are TRBV4-3 and TRBJ1-2, with TRBD1 as a possible D gene (5 bases). Germline V gene sequence: CDR1 LGHNA, CDR2 YSLEER. The ends were cut back, 3 bases at V and 2 bases at J, with 13 bases in the middle. CDR3 length: 15 amino acids. CDR3 nucleotides: TGCGCCAGCAGCCACCCCGGGGGGGAGAACTATGGCTACACCTTC. It yields the protein CASSHPGGENYGYTF.

The J gene is TRBJ1-2, the V gene TRBV15; tentatively, D is TRBD1 (5 bases). Between the trimmed V and J ends, which lost 0 bases and 5 bases, there was a span of 13 bases. The CDR3 is 15 residues long. Germline assignment: CDR1 LNHNV and CDR2 YYDKDF (reference sequence). The CDR3 loop reads CATSREGGNVYGYTF. As DNA, the CDR3 is TGTGCCACCAGCAGAGAGGGGGGTAACGTGTATGGCTACACCTTC.

The chain has TRBV7-8 and TRBJ2-3; possibly TRBD2 for D (5 bases). Germline V lookup: CDR1 SGHVS, CDR2 FQNEAQ. Trimming took 6 bases from V and 2 from J, leaving 21 bases between them. CDR3 length: 17 residues. The CDR3 region is CASRLSDYGRPTDTQYF. CDR3 sequence (DNA): TGTGCCAGCAGACTTAGCGATTATGGGAGACCCACAGATACGCAGTATTTT.